A single sample gave rise to the 8 T cell receptor beta chains below, sequenced in a study of shared clonotypes between healthy human individuals. Libraries were prepared by immunoSEQ multiplex PCR; TCRdb keeps only in-frame clonotypes and omits some of them. The sample consists of 850,000 to 1,100,000 clones, roughly 80% of them appearing once. Source material: memory CD4+ T cells from PBMCs. Sample subset: CD45RA-negative fraction. The receptors shown here come from a man between 18 and 29 years old in good health. Some clones in this sample may be carry-over from other donors' samples.

This clone came up once. The chain links TRBV7-3 to TRBJ1-1, with D maybe TRBD1 (5 bases). There are 13 residues in the CDR3. V lost 0 bases and J lost 11, with 13 bases in between. Germline values: CDR1 SGHTA, CDR2 FQGTGA. CDR3 in amino acids: CASSLTPDSQAFF. DNA for the CDR3: TGTGCCAGCAGCTTAACCCCCGACAGTCAGGCTTTCTTT.

Here the CDR3 reads CASSPRGGETLVAFF. The CDR3 region has the DNA TGTGCCAGCAGCCCGCGAGGGGGGGAAACCTTAGTAGCTTTCTTT. The rearrangement uses TRBV11-2 and TRBJ1-1, with TRBD1 as a possible D gene (6 bases). Germline CDR1 SGHAT, CDR2 FQNNGV. Trimming shortened V by 5 bases and J by 10 bases, and 23 bases separated the two germline ends. This CDR3 is built from 15 residues. The entire variable domain, with the rest obtained from reference TRBV11-2 and TRBJ1-1, is as follows: EAGVAQSPRYKIIEKRQSVAFWCNPISGHATLYWYQQILGQGPKLLIQFQNNGVVDDSQLPKDRFSAERLKGVDSTLKIQPAKLEDSAVYLCASSPRGGETLVAFFGQGTRLTVV.

The chain employs TRBV7-9 and TRBJ1-1; D is ambiguous. Looked up from germline, CDR1 is SEHNR and CDR2 is FQNEAQ (reference sequence). The CDR3 consists of 14 residues. V was pared by 3 bases and J by 1 base, with 9 bases between. The CDR3 is CASSFGRTNTEAFF. The CDR3 coding sequence is TGTGCCAGCAGCTTCGGCAGGACGAACACTGAAGCTTTCTTT.

Concerning this clone: The sample carries other DNA sequences with the same CDR3. This chain uses TRBV11-3 with TRBJ2-3; D is undetermined. CDR1 and CDR2 from the germline V gene are SGHNT and YENEEA. Trimming shortened V by 1 base and J by 4 bases, and 3 bases separated the two germline ends. There are 12 residues in the CDR3. The CDR3 here is CASSLGPDTQYF. The CDR3 DNA is TGTGCCAGCAGCTTAGGGCCAGATACGCAGTATTTT.

The chain uses TRBV5-1 and TRBJ1-1, with D maybe TRBD1 (5 bases). V was trimmed by 4 bases and J by 5 bases, leaving 15 bases between them. In germline, CDR1 is SGHRS, CDR2 YFSETQ. The CDR3 runs to 14 residues. For the CDR3, the DNA is TGCGCCAGCAGCGTGGAGGGGCGGGCGACTGAAGCTTTCTTT. Translating gives CASSVEGRATEAFF.

This chain links TRBV2 with TRBJ2-4; 7 nucleotides match TRBD1. The CDR3 covers 13 residues. Germline trimming cut 4 bases from V and 8 bases from J; bases unmatched to any gene: 5. Germline lookup yields CDR1 SNHLY and CDR2 FYNNEI. CDR3 DNA: TGTGCCAGCAGTGGACAGGGTAGCGACATTCAGTACTTC. Amino acid sequence: CASSGQGSDIQYF.

With regard to this clone: The identical CDR3 is also encoded by other nucleotide sequences in the sample. V is TRBV7-9 and J is TRBJ2-1; 7 nucleotides match TRBD2. The V gene end was trimmed by 5 bases and the J gene end by 2 bases; junction bases not matched to a gene: 9. This CDR3 has 16 amino acids. Germline loops: CDR1 SEHNR, CDR2 FQNEAQ (reference sequence). CDR3 DNA: TGTGCCAGCAGCCCAAGGGGCGGGAGCGCCTACAATGAGCAGTTCTTC. This encodes CASSPRGGSAYNEQFF. The full variable domain, its missing parts supplied by reference TRBV7-9 and TRBJ2-1, is DTGVSQNPRHKITKRGQNVTFRCDPISEHNRLYWYRQTLGQGPEFLTYFQNEAQLEKSRLLSDRFSAERPKGSFSTLEIQRTEQGDSAMYLCASSPRGGSAYNEQFFGPGTRLTVL.

This clone is a singleton in its sample. J is TRBJ2-3 and V is TRBV28, with D perhaps matching TRBD1 or TRBD2 (8 bases each). The CDR3 loop spans 14 amino acids. Trimming stripped 4 bases from V and 11 bases from J, with 19 bases between. Germline lookup yields CDR1 MDHEN and CDR2 SYDVKM. CDR3 amino acids: CASSSGGAQGVQYF. CDR3 nucleotides: TGTGCCAGCAGTTCGGGAGGGGCACAGGGGGTGCAGTATTTT.